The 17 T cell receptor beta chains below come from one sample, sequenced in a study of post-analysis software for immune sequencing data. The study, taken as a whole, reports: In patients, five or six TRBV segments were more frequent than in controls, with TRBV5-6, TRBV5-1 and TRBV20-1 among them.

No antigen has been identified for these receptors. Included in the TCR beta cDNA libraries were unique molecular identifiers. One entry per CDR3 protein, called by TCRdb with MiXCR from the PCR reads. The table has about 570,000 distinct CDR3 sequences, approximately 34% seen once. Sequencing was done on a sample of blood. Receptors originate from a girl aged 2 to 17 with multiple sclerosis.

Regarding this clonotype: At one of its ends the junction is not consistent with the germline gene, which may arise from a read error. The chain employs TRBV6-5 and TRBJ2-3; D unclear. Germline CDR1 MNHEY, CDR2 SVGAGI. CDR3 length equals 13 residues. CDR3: CAGSKKPGDTQYF. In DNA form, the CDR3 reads TGTGCCGGCAGTAAAAAGCCCGGGGATACGCAGTATTTT.

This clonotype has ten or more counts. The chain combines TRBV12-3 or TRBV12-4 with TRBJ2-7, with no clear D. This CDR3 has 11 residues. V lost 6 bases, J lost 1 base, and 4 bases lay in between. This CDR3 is CASRGSYEQYF. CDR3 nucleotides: TGTGCCAGCAGGGGGTCCTACGAGCAGTACTTC.

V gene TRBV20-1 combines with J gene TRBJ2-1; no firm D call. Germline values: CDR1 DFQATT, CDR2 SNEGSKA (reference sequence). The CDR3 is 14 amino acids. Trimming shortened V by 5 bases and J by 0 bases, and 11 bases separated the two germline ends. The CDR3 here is CSARRRGSYNEQFF. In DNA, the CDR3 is TGCAGTGCTCGCAGGCGCGGCTCCTACAATGAGCAGTTCTTC.

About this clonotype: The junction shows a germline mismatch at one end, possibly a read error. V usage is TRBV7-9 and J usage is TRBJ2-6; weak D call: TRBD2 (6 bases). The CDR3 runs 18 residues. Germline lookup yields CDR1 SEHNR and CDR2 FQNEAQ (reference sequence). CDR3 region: CAGIDAGRSFSGANVMTF. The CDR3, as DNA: TGTGCCGGAATTGATGCGGGACGTTCCTTCTCTGGGGCCAACGTCATGACTTTC. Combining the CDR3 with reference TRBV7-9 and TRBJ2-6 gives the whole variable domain DTGVSQNPRHKITKRGQNVTFRCDPISEHNRLYWYRQTLGQGPEFLTYFQNEAQLEKSRLLSDRFSAERPKGSFSTLEIQRTEQGDSAMYLCAGIDAGRSFSGANVMTFGAGSRLTVL.

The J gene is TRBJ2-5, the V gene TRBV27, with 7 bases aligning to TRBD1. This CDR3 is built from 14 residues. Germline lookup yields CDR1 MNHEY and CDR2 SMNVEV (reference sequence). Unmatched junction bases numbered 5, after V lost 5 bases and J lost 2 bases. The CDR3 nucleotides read TGTGCCAGCAGTGCCCGGGACAGACAAGAGACCCAGTACTTC. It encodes CASSARDRQETQYF.

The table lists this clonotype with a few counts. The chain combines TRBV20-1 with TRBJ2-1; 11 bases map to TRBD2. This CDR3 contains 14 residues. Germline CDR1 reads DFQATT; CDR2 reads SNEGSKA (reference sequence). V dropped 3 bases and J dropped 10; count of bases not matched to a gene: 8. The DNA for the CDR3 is TGCAGTGCTAGCGGGGCTAGCGGGGGGAGGGAGCAGTTCTTC. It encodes CSASGASGGREQFF.

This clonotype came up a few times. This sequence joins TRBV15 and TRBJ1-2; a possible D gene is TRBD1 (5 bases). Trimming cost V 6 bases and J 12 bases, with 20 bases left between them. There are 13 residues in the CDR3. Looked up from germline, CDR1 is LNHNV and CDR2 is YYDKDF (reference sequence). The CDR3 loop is CATREYSGGRHTF. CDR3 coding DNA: TGTGCCACCAGGGAATACTCTGGGGGTAGGCACACCTTC. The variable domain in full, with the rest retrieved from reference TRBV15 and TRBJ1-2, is DAMVIQNPRYQVTQFGKPVTLSCSQTLNHNVMYWYQQKSSQAPKLLFHYYDKDFNNEADTPDNFQSRRPNTSFCFLDIRSPGLGDTAMYLCATREYSGGRHTFGSGTRLTVV.

CDR3 amino acids: CASSAGGEQETQYF. The CDR3 DNA sequence: TGTGCCAGCAGTGCCGGGGGTGAGCAAGAGACCCAGTACTTC. The chain has TRBV2 and TRBJ2-5; tentative D call: TRBD2 (6 bases). Trimming stripped 4 bases from V and 2 bases from J, with 11 bases between. Germline-derived CDR1 and CDR2 are SNHLY and FYNNEI. The CDR3 is 14 amino acids. The full variable domain, rest sourced from reference TRBV2 and TRBJ2-5, is EPEVTQTPSHQVTQMGQEVILRCVPISNHLYFYWYRQILGQKVEFLVSFYNNEISEKSEIFDDQFSVERPDGSNFTLKIRSTKLEDSAMYFCASSAGGEQETQYFGPGTRLLVL.

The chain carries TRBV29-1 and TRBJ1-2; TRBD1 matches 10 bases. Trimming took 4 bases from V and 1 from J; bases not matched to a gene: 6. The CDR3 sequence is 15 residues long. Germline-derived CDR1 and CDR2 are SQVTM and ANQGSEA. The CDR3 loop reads CSVGAGTGVNYGYTF. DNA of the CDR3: TGCAGCGTTGGAGCCGGGACAGGGGTTAACTATGGCTACACCTTC.

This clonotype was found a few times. The CDR3 DNA reads as TGTGCCAGCAGTCTGACAGGGATAAACACAGATACGCAGTATTTT. Its protein product is CASSLTGINTDTQYF. V is TRBV14 and J is TRBJ2-3; 7 bases map to TRBD1. The CDR3 spans 15 residues. The V and J ends lost 6 bases and 2 bases, in that order; junction bases with no gene match: 8. Germline V gene sequence: CDR1 SGHDN, CDR2 FVKESK.

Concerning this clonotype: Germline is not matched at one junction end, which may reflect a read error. The CDR3 reads CASSLDPPGRIGSGASGNEQCF. The CDR3 nucleotides are TGTGCCAGCAGCTTAGATCCACCTGGTCGGATTGGTAGCGGGGCATCGGGCAATGAGCAGTGCTTC. The chain employs TRBV11-3 and TRBJ2-1; 8 bases agree with TRBD2. This CDR3 comprises 22 residues. Germline values: CDR1 SGHNT, CDR2 YENEEA.

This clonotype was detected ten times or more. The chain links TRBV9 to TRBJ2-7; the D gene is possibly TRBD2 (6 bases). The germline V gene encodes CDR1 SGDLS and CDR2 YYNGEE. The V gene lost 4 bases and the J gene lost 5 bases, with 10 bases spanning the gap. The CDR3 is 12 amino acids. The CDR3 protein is CASSRTIDEQYF. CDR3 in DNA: TGTGCCAGCAGCCGGACTATTGACGAGCAGTACTTC.

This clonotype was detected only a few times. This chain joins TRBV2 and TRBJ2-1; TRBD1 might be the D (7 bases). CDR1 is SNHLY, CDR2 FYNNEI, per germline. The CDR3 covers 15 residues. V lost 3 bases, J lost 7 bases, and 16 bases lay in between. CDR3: CASSEETGRINEQFF. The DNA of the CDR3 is TGTGCCAGCAGTGAGGAGACAGGGAGGATAAATGAGCAGTTCTTC.

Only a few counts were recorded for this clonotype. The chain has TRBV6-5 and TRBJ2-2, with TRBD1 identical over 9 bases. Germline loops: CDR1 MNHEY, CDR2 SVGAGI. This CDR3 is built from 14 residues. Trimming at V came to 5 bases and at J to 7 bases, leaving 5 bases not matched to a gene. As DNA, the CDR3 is TGTGCCAGCAGTCGGGACAGGGCCGGCGGGGAGCTGTTTTTT. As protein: CASSRDRAGGELFF.

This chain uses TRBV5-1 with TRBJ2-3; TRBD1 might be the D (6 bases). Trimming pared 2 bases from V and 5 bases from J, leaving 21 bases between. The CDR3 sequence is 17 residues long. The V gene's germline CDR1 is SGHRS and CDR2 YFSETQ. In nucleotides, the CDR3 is TGCGCCAGCAGCTTCGATCGGGACAACCCTGTTGGAGATACGCAGTATTTT. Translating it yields CASSFDRDNPVGDTQYF.

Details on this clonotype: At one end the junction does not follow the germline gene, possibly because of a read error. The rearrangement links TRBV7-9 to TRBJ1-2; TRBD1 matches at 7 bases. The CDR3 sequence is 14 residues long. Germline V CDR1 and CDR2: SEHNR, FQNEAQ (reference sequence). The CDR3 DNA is TGTGCCGGCAGCTCTACAGGGGAGAACTATGGCTACACCTTC. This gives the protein CAGSSTGENYGYTF.

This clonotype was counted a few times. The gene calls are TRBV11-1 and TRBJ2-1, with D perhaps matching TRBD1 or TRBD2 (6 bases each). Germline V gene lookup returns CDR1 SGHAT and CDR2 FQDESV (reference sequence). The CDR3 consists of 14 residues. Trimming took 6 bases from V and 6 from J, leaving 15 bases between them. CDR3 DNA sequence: TGTGCCAGCAGGAGGGGGGCCACACGCAATGAGCAGTTCTTC. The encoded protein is CASRRGATRNEQFF.